Below, one T cell receptor beta chain is given with its context. As yet, its antigen is unknown. Additional DNA sequences in this sample encode the identical CDR3. This sample is part of a study of naive CD8 T cells in extremely preterm neonates. Study-level results: Preterm infants showed shorter CDR3s, fewer N additions and less trimming than older groups. Term neonates around 0.42%, young children less than 0.035%, adults approximately 0.0097%; preterm neonates shared approximately 2.5%. The authors flagged variable productive template counts in preterm samples.

This CDR3 spans 14 amino acids. V was pared by 2 bases and J by 6 bases, with 0 bases of the junction left unmatched. Germline V gene data show CDR1 as SEHNR and CDR2 as FQNEAQ (reference sequence). The assay was immunoSEQ multiplex PCR, and TCRdb's table has in-frame clones only and misses some. The data contain fewer than 25,000 clones, approximately 88% of them singletons. Samples were taken at extremely preterm deliveries at roughly 22-28 weeks of gestation. Pregnancies with fetal demise were excluded. The TCR originated in a boy who was born preterm. This chain connects TRBV7-9 to TRBJ2-1, with TRBD2 identical over 11 bases. Sequencing was carried out using naive CD8+ T cells from cord blood. The CDR3 DNA follows: TGTGCCAGCAGCTTACTAGCGGGGGGCAATGAGCAGTTCTTC. Amino acids: CASSLLAGGNEQFF.